A single T cell receptor (beta chain) is shown here with its context. The sample comes from a study of cytomegalovirus exposure and HLA in healthy donors. PCR was performed using 60 Vbeta and 13 Jbeta primers. Repertoires were generated with immunoSEQ multiplex PCR, while TCRdb's copy carries only in-frame clones and drops some. The sample has approximately 190,000 clones, 80% to 85% seen once. The V and J ends lost 7 bases and 0 bases respectively, with 18 bases between them. The germline V gene has CDR1 MDHEN and CDR2 SYDVKM. The CDR3 runs to 17 residues. This TCR derives from a woman younger than 30 in good health and CMV-seropositive. The sequenced material came from PBMCs. The chain recombines TRBV28 with TRBJ2-2; a possible D gene is TRBD2 (6 bases). The DNA for the CDR3 is TGTGCCAGCACCTACATGGGGGGAACCCCGAACACCGGGGAGCTGTTTTTT. Translating it yields CASTYMGGTPNTGELFF. Drawing the rest from reference TRBV28 and TRBJ2-2, the complete variable domain is DVKVTQSSRYLVKRTGEKVFLECVQDMDHENMFWYRQDPGLGLRLIYFSYDVKMKEKGDIPEGYSVSREKKERFSLILESASTNQTSMYLCASTYMGGTPNTGELFFGEGSRLTVL.